These T cell receptor beta chains were read from a single sample in a study of shared clonotypes between healthy human individuals. Clones were read by immunoSEQ multiplex PCR, and TCRdb kept only the in-frame ones, dropping some. The sample includes over 700,000 clones, about two thirds of them seen just once. Sequenced sample: memory CD4+ T cells sorted from blood. Every receptor here comes from a woman in her twenties or thirties in good health. CDR3s include the opening cysteine and the closing phenylalanine or tryptophan. Fields, in order: D gene, V gene, clone size, J gene, CDR3 DNA, CDR3 protein. A D gene is named only where the DNA matches it firmly. Part of the rows lack a size; the others show once, few, many or a class for expanded clones.

>TRBD2|TRBV4-2|-|TRBJ2-1
TGTGCCAGCAGCCAAGATGCGGGAGGGCCCAATGAGCAGTTCTTC
CASSQDAGGPNEQFF
>-|TRBV19|-|TRBJ2-1
TGTGCCAGTAGTATGGGGAGCTCCTACAATGAGCAGTTCTTC
CASSMGSSYNEQFF
>-|TRBV19|-|TRBJ1-5
TGTGCCAGTAGTGTACGGAGGGCCGGCAATCAGCCCCAGCATTTT
CASSVRRAGNQPQHF
>-|TRBV27|once|TRBJ1-2
TGTGCCAGCAGTCAACAGGGACGGGGCTACACCTTC
CASSQQGRGYTF
>-|TRBV14|-|TRBJ2-1
TGTGCCAGCAGCCAAGAACGGGAGTCAATACCTTGGTTCTTC
CASSQERESIPWFF
>-|TRBV30|-|TRBJ1-4
TGTGCCTGGAGCGGGTCCTCTTTTAATGAAAAACTGTTTTTT
CAWSGSSFNEKLFF
>-|TRBV5-1|-|TRBJ2-5
TGCGCCAGCAGCTTGTTAAATAGCGGATCACAAGAGACCCAGTACTTC
CASSLLNSGSQETQYF
>TRBD1|TRBV10-3|-|TRBJ1-1
TGTGCCATCAGGGCCATGGGGACAGATGAAGCTTTCTTT
CAIRAMGTDEAFF
>TRBD2|TRBV7-2|-|TRBJ2-3
TGTGCCAGCAGCTTAAGACTAGCGGGAGGTAAAGATACGCAGTATTTT
CASSLRLAGGKDTQYF
>TRBD2|TRBV7-9|once|TRBJ2-2
TGTGCCAGCAGCGGTAGGGGACGCGGGGGCACCGGGGAGCTGTTTTTT
CASSGRGRGGTGELFF
>TRBD2|TRBV11-1|-|TRBJ2-1
TGTGCCAGCAGCGACCGGCGGGAGACCAATGAGCAGTTCTTC
CASSDRRETNEQFF
>TRBD2|TRBV4-3|-|TRBJ2-1
TGCGCCAGCAGCCCCAAGGGAGGGTTAGGACACAATGAGCAGTTCTTC
CASSPKGGLGHNEQFF
>-|TRBV7-8|-|TRBJ1-5
TGTGCCAGCAGCTTGGTGCCAGGGCGGAATCAGCCCCAGCATTTT
CASSLVPGRNQPQHF
>-|TRBV5-1|-|TRBJ1-1
TGCGCCAGCAGCTTGGGACGCAGGAACACTGAAGCTTTCTTT
CASSLGRRNTEAFF
>TRBD1|TRBV29-1|few|TRBJ2-2
TGCAGCGGAAGAGGACAGGGAAACACCGGGGAGCTGTTTTTT
CSGRGQGNTGELFF
>TRBD1|TRBV2|-|TRBJ1-1
TGTGCCAGCAGCGACCCCCAGGGGGCATGGGGGAAAGCGAACACTGAAGCTTTCTTT
CASSDPQGAWGKANTEAFF
>TRBD2|TRBV7-9|-|TRBJ2-2
TGTGCCAGCAGCGCCGGACTAGCAAGGACCGGGGAGCTGTTTTTT
CASSAGLARTGELFF
>-|TRBV6-1|-|TRBJ1-1
TGTGCCAGCAGTGGAGCCAGGGGATACACTGAAGCTTTCTTT
CASSGARGYTEAFF
>TRBD2|TRBV28|-|TRBJ2-3
TGTGCCAGCAGTTTAGGGGCCCCGCGCGGGAGGAGGGCAGATACGCAGTATTTT
CASSLGAPRGRRADTQYF
>-|TRBV18|-|TRBJ2-5
TGTGCCAGCTCACCACCGCACAGGTTAGAGGGAGAGACCCAGTACTTC
CASSPPHRLEGETQYF
>TRBD1|TRBV20-1|many|TRBJ2-7
TGCAGTGCTAGTAATACAGGGGGTCAGTACTTC
CSASNTGGQYF
>-|TRBV27|-|TRBJ2-2
TGTGCCAGCAGCCAATCGTGGACGGTTACCGGGGAGCTGTTTTTT
CASSQSWTVTGELFF
>TRBD2|TRBV30|once|TRBJ2-7
TGTGCCCTGAGCGGGAGTGGGTACGAGCAGTACTTC
CALSGSGYEQYF
>TRBD1|TRBV5-4|-|TRBJ2-3
TGTGCCAGCAGCAGTTCCGGGACAGGGATCACAGATACGCAGTATTTT
CASSSSGTGITDTQYF
>TRBD2|TRBV6-1|-|TRBJ2-7
TGTGCCAGCAGAGTTCCCTTAGCGGGAGTCTACGAGCAGTACTTC
CASRVPLAGVYEQYF
>-|TRBV18|-|TRBJ1-2
TGTGCCAGCTCAGAACGCGGGGACTATGGCTACACCTTC
CASSERGDYGYTF
>-|TRBV11-2|few|TRBJ1-1
TGTGCCAGCAGCTTTAGTTTGAACACTGAAGCTTTCTTT
CASSFSLNTEAFF
>-|TRBV20-1|-|TRBJ1-1
TGCAGTGCTGGGACGAACACTGAAGCTTTCTTT
CSAGTNTEAFF
>-|TRBV6-5|-|TRBJ1-5
TGTGCCAGCAGTTACTCGGGGGGGGCGCAGCCCCAGCATTTT
CASSYSGGAQPQHF
>-|TRBV7-9|-|TRBJ1-1
TGTGCCAGCAGCCCAGAGGGGGGGCGGTATACTGAAGCTTTCTTT
CASSPEGGRYTEAFF
>-|TRBV28|-|TRBJ1-1
TGTGCCAGCGGGGAGGGGGGACGGACTGAAGCTTTCTTT
CASGEGGRTEAFF
>TRBD1|TRBV10-3|-|TRBJ1-4
TGTGCCATTGGGACAGGGGGCCGGGAAAAACTGTTTTTT
CAIGTGGREKLFF
>-|TRBV28|-|TRBJ2-3
TGTGCCAGCAACCTGGAGGGACTCGCGGAAGATACGCAGTATTTT
CASNLEGLAEDTQYF
>TRBD1|TRBV11-2|-|TRBJ2-5
TGTGCCAGCAGCTTAGGGAGACAGGGAAGAAGGTGGGAGACCCAGTACTTC
CASSLGRQGRRWETQYF
>-|TRBV11-2|-|TRBJ1-1
TGTGCCAGCAGCTTACGGGGGGGGAACACTGAAGCTTTCTTT
CASSLRGGNTEAFF
>TRBD1|TRBV18|-|TRBJ2-7
TGTGCCAGCTCACCATATACAGGGGACCAGTCCGAGCAGTACTTC
CASSPYTGDQSEQYF
>TRBD1|TRBV18|-|TRBJ1-2
TGTGCCAGCTCACTGGGACAGGACTATGGCTACACCTTC
CASSLGQDYGYTF
>-|TRBV4-2|once|TRBJ2-6
TGTGCCAGCAGCCAAGCCCTTACAGACTCTGGGGCCAACGTCCTGACTTTC
CASSQALTDSGANVLTF
>-|TRBV11-2|-|TRBJ1-5
TGTGCCAGCAGCTCCAGAGGGCGGGATCAGCCCCAGCATTTT
CASSSRGRDQPQHF
>TRBD2|TRBV19|-|TRBJ2-7
TGTGCCAGTAGTATAGGCGGGGGACTAGCGGGGGAGCAGTACTTC
CASSIGGGLAGEQYF
>-|TRBV2|-|TRBJ1-2
TGTGCCAGCAGAACCAACTTGGCGATTAACTATGGCTACACCTTC
CASRTNLAINYGYTF
>TRBD2|TRBV5-4|-|TRBJ2-1
TGTGCCAGCAGCTTGCCTGTAGCGGGAGCGCGGAATGAGCAGTTCTTC
CASSLPVAGARNEQFF
>TRBD2|TRBV10-3|-|TRBJ2-3
TGTGCCAGCGGCCAGGGGCGGGAGGTGATAGATACGCAGTATTTT
CASGQGREVIDTQYF
>-|TRBV6-5|-|TRBJ2-7
TGTGCCAGCAGTTACTCGGGGGAAGCCTACGAGCAGTACTTC
CASSYSGEAYEQYF
>TRBD2|TRBV11-2|-|TRBJ2-7
TGTGCCAGCAGCTTAGGGAAGCGGGACTCCTACGAGCAGTACTTC
CASSLGKRDSYEQYF